This T cell receptor (beta chain) came from a study of Graves' ophthalmopathy and Graves' hyperthyroidism. This CDR3 contains 14 residues. The germline V gene encodes CDR1 MGHRA and CDR2 YSYEKL. V gave up 4 bases and J gave up 5 bases; unmatched junction bases: 7. Amplification from RNA transcripts yielded the TCR beta CDR3 regions. HTBI primers were used in a first-round RT-PCR, which preceded a second-round multiplex PCR. Each CDR3 protein gets one entry after TCRdb re-called the multiplex PCR reads with MiXCR. In the table there are about 410,000 distinct CDR3 sequences, 15% to 20% of which are singletons. This clonotype was observed many times.

Input material: peripheral blood. The origin of this receptor is a woman in her late teens or twenties with Graves' ophthalmopathy. The chain joins TRBV4-1 to TRBJ1-1; 7 positions agree with TRBD1. CDR3 sequence reads: CASSPPTGYTEAFF. The CDR3 DNA follows: TGCGCCAGCAGCCCACCGACAGGGTATACTGAAGCTTTCTTT.